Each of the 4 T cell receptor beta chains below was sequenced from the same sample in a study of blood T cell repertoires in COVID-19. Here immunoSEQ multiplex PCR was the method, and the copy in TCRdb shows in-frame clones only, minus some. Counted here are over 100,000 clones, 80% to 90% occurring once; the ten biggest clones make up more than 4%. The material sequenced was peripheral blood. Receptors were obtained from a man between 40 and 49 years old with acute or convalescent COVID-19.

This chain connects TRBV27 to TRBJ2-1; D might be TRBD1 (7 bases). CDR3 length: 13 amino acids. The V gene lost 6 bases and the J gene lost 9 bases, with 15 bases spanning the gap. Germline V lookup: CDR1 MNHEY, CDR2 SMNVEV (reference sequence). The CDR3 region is CASSPSGGGEQFF. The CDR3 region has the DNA TGTGCCAGCAGCCCTTCAGGGGGAGGTGAGCAGTTCTTC.

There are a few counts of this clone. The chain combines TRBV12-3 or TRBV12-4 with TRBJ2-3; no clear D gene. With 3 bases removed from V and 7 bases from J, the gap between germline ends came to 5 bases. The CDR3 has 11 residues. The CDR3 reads CASSFDYTQYF. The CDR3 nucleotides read TGTGCCAGCAGTTTTGACTATACGCAGTATTTT.

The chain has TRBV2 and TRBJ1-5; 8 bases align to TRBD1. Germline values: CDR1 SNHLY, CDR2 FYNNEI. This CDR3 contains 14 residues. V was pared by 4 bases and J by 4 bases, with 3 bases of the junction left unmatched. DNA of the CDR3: TGTGCCAGCAGTGTGGACAGGGTGAATCAGCCCCAGCATTTT. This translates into CASSVDRVNQPQHF.

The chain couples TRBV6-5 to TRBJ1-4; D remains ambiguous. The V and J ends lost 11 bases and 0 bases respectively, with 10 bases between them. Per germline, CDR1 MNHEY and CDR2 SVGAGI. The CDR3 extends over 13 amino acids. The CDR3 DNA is TGTGCCTCCCAGGCGACAACTAATGAAAAACTGTTTTTT. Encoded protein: CASQATTNEKLFF.